Presented here are 19 T cell receptor beta chains from one specimen sequenced in a study of CD8+ T cells in alopecia areata. Extraction of RNA preceded its reverse transcription into cDNA, which served as the sequencing template. Sequenced by immunoSEQ multiplex PCR; TCRdb stores in-frame clones only, minus some. Here the sample spans under 150,000 clones, 50% to 55% being singletons. Treatment denoted: oral pan-JAK inhibitor, 5-10 mg twice daily. Here the sequenced sample was CD4+ T cells sorted from blood, taken at week 4, from a patient treated with tofacitinib. The receptors stem from a human donor with alopecia areata.

The rearrangement uses TRBV13 and TRBJ2-1; no clear D gene. Deletions cut 4 bases from V and 11 bases from J, with 15 bases between. The CDR3 length is 13 residues. Germline V lookup: CDR1 PRHDT, CDR2 FYEKMQ (reference sequence). DNA for the CDR3: TGTGCCAGCAGCTCCCCCCCGACGCAGAAGCAGTTCTTC. Its protein product is CASSSPPTQKQFF.

The J gene is TRBJ1-6, the V gene TRBV15; D may be TRBD1 (5 bases). Germline lookup yields CDR1 LNHNV and CDR2 YYDKDF (reference sequence). The length of the CDR3 is 14 residues. V was trimmed by 5 bases and J by 4 bases, leaving 9 bases between them. In DNA, the CDR3 is TGTGCCACCAGCCGAAGACAGTATAATTCACCCCTCCACTTT. As protein: CATSRRQYNSPLHF.

This rearrangement joins TRBV29-1 to TRBJ2-5; D not resolved. The CDR3 loop spans 12 amino acids. V lost 4 bases and J lost 1, with 7 bases in between. Per germline, CDR1 SQVTM and CDR2 ANQGSEA. CDR3 residues: CSVGLSQETQYF. The CDR3 DNA reads as TGCAGCGTTGGCCTTAGCCAAGAGACCCAGTACTTC.

V and J are TRBV18 and TRBJ1-2, with D unresolved. CDR3 length: 13 amino acids. V was trimmed by 2 bases and J by 6 bases, leaving 10 bases between them. Germline assignment: CDR1 KGHSH and CDR2 LQKENI. CDR3 nucleotides: TGTGCCAGCTCACCATCGGGATCTGATGGCTACACCTTC. Translated, it gives CASSPSGSDGYTF.

This chain connects TRBV20-1 to TRBJ2-3, with D possibly TRBD2 on 6 matching bases. The CDR3 has 11 amino acids. The V end was cut by 6 bases, the J end by 9 bases, with 13 bases between. The V gene's germline CDR1 is DFQATT and CDR2 SNEGSKA (reference sequence). CDR3 sequence: CSAALRDTQYF. The CDR3 DNA follows: TGCAGTGCCGCCCTGCGGGACACGCAGTATTTT.

This clone was found a few times. The V gene is TRBV29-1, the J gene TRBJ1-6, with TRBD1 as a possible D gene (5 bases). CDR1 and CDR2 from the germline V gene are SQVTM and ANQGSEA. CDR3 length equals 15 residues. V was shortened by 7 bases and J by 7 bases, with 20 bases between the two germline ends. CDR3 coding DNA: TGCAGCGCCCGAGACAGCGTTAATGAAAATTCACCCCTCCACTTT. Its protein product is CSARDSVNENSPLHF.

This clone occurred once. The chain couples TRBV5-1 to TRBJ2-4; D ambiguous. CDR1 SGHRS and CDR2 YFSETQ come from the germline V gene. This CDR3 is 14 amino acids long. V dropped 0 bases and J dropped 5 bases, with 9 bases sitting between them. This chain's CDR3 is CASSLGQFENIQYF. DNA for the CDR3: TGCGCCAGCAGCTTGGGTCAGTTCGAAAACATTCAGTACTTC.

The V gene is TRBV15, the J gene TRBJ1-1; D perhaps matches TRBD1 (6 bases). The CDR3 totals 16 residues. Deletions cut 0 bases from V and 0 bases from J, with 11 bases between. The germline gives CDR1 LNHNV, CDR2 YYDKDF (reference sequence). The CDR3 DNA sequence: TGTGCCACCAGCAGAGAGGGGGCACCCATGAACACTGAAGCTTTCTTT. Amino acids: CATSREGAPMNTEAFF.

CDR3 region: CSVEGEGNTEAFF. The CDR3 DNA is TGCAGCGTTGAGGGAGAGGGGAACACTGAAGCTTTCTTT. The rearrangement joins TRBV29-1 to TRBJ1-1; unclear D gene. The CDR3 runs to 13 residues. V was cut by 3 bases and J by 1 base, with 9 bases left in between. CDR1 is SQVTM, CDR2 ANQGSEA, per germline.

The J gene is TRBJ2-7, the V gene TRBV6-5, with 7 bases fitting TRBD1. Trimming cost V 5 bases and J 0 bases; bases outside gene matches: 7. The CDR3 covers 15 residues. In germline, CDR1 is MNHEY, CDR2 SVGAGI. CDR3 sequence reads: CASSVDRINSYEQYF. In DNA, the CDR3 is TGTGCCAGCAGTGTGGACAGGATAAACTCCTACGAGCAGTACTTC.

This clone was seen a single time. This rearrangement joins TRBV29-1 to TRBJ1-4; a possible D gene is TRBD1 (5 bases). CDR1 is SQVTM and CDR2 is ANQGSEA in the germline V gene. The ends were cut back, 6 bases at V and 2 bases at J, with 13 bases in the middle. CDR3 length: 14 residues. DNA for the CDR3: TGCAGCGTCGCCGACAGTCCTACTAATGAAAAACTGTTTTTT. This codes for CSVADSPTNEKLFF.

This clone was seen a handful of times. The chain uses TRBV7-2 and TRBJ2-5, with D possibly being TRBD1 (6 bases). The CDR3 has 13 amino acids. From germline, CDR1 is SGHTA and CDR2 FQGNSA. The V gene lost 5 bases and the J gene lost 3 bases, with 10 bases spanning the gap. The CDR3 region has the DNA TGTGCCAGCAGCACCGGGACAAAAGAGACCCAGTACTTC. This translates into CASSTGTKETQYF.

The chain joins TRBV29-1 to TRBJ1-1; 8 bases fit TRBD1. The CDR3 spans 14 residues. The germline gives CDR1 SQVTM, CDR2 ANQGSEA. The J segment lost 2 bases and the V segment lost 7 bases, leaving 9 bases of the junction unmatched. The chain's CDR3 is CSGQGKIGNTEAFF. CDR3 nucleotide sequence: TGCAGCGGACAGGGGAAGATAGGAAACACTGAAGCTTTCTTT.

The chain couples TRBV20-1 to TRBJ1-1, with D unclear. There are 11 residues in the CDR3. V was trimmed by 3 bases and J by 6 bases, leaving 8 bases between them. Per germline, CDR1 DFQATT and CDR2 SNEGSKA (reference sequence). This chain's CDR3 is CSASRGPEAFF. The CDR3 DNA reads TGCAGTGCTAGCCGCGGACCTGAAGCTTTCTTT.

V gene TRBV29-1 combines with J gene TRBJ1-1; a possible D gene is TRBD1 (5 bases). CDR1 SQVTM and CDR2 ANQGSEA come from the germline V gene. V was trimmed by 4 bases and J by 5 bases, leaving 11 bases between them. The CDR3 consists of 12 residues. As DNA, the CDR3 is TGCAGCGTTGTACGGGGGATTACTGAAGCTTTCTTT. Encoded protein: CSVVRGITEAFF.

The J gene is TRBJ2-7, the V gene TRBV30; 9 bases match TRBD1. Germline loops: CDR1 GTSNPN, CDR2 SVGIG (reference sequence). V lost 3 bases to trimming and J lost 1 base; unmatched junction nucleotides: 10. This CDR3 region has 16 residues. The CDR3 protein is CAWSPLDRGWSYEQYF. The CDR3 nucleotides read TGTGCCTGGAGCCCTTTAGACAGGGGGTGGTCCTACGAGCAGTACTTC.

The chain is built from TRBV7-9 and TRBJ1-2; D is unclear. The CDR3 runs to 13 residues. Germline CDR1 SEHNR, CDR2 FQNEAQ (reference sequence). The V gene lost 4 bases and the J gene lost 7 bases, with 13 bases spanning the gap. This chain's CDR3 is CASSSSRQGGYTF. The DNA for the CDR3 is TGTGCCAGCAGCTCCAGTCGACAAGGTGGCTACACCTTC. Looking up the rest from reference TRBV7-9 and TRBJ1-2 gives the full variable domain: DTGVSQNPRHKITKRGQNVTFRCDPISEHNRLYWYRQTLGQGPEFLTYFQNEAQLEKSRLLSDRFSAERPKGSFSTLEIQRTEQGDSAMYLCASSSSRQGGYTFGSGTRLTVV.

The chain couples TRBV30 to TRBJ2-2; a possible D gene is TRBD2 (6 bases). Trimming stripped 0 bases from V and 1 base from J, with 9 bases between. The germline V gene has CDR1 GTSNPN and CDR2 SVGIG (reference sequence). The CDR3 extends over 15 amino acids. The DNA for the CDR3 is TGTGCCTGGAGTGTAGTCGGGGGGAACACCGGGGAGCTGTTTTTT. This sequence encodes CAWSVVGGNTGELFF.

This sequence joins TRBV5-1 and TRBJ1-1, with unresolved D. The germline V and J ends were trimmed by 0 bases and 9 bases, with 6 bases remaining between them. CDR1 SGHRS and CDR2 YFSETQ come from the germline V gene. The CDR3 has 11 amino acids. CDR3 amino acids: CASSLEGKAFF. Written as DNA, the CDR3 is TGCGCCAGCAGCTTGGAAGGGAAAGCTTTCTTT.